Included here is one T cell receptor beta chain sequence, with context. This specimen comes from a study of blood T cell repertoires in COVID-19. Seattle enrolled patients during active infection and tracked them longitudinally. Germline V CDR1 and CDR2: SGHDT, YYEEEE. V shed 4 bases and J 1 base; nucleotides not matched to a gene: 2. This CDR3 is built from 15 residues. Original processing methods: How many nucleated cells were present was estimated from reference gene primer amplification. The method was immunoSEQ multiplex PCR; TCRdb's version includes in-frame clones alone and lacks a portion of them. The V and J calls and clone size are taken from that table; D and trimming were inferred from the DNA. The table includes 200,000 to 250,000 clones, more than 80% detected once.

This chain uses TRBV5-6 with TRBJ2-3, with TRBD2 matching over 11 bases. The sequence came from an elderly woman with COVID-19, enrolled during active disease. Sample: peripheral blood. CDR3 region: CASSVGLAGTDTQYF. CDR3 DNA sequence: TGTGCCAGCAGCGTGGGACTAGCGGGCACAGATACGCAGTATTTT.